Below are 26 T cell receptor beta chains sequenced from a single sample in a study of CD8 T cells in ankylosing spondylitis. The study, taken as a whole, reports: What appeared characteristic of ankylosing spondylitis blood was a TCR beta motif of under 10 highly homologous variants.

MiXCR, run by TCRdb on the 5' RACE reads, gives a single entry per CDR3 protein. Of hundreds of thousands of distinct CDR3 sequences in the sample, 10% to 15% are singletons; the top ten hold about 0.49%. Their specific antigens are unknown. The specimen was blood, either unsorted or a sorted T cell fraction (not recorded which). The receptors derive from a male donor with ankylosing spondylitis.

This clonotype was seen repeatedly, ten times or more. The chain has TRBV6-5 and TRBJ1-1, with 7 bases fitting TRBD1. The V gene's germline CDR1 is MNHEY and CDR2 SVGAGI. Trimming cost V 6 bases and J 0 bases; bases outside gene matches: 7. The CDR3 runs 15 residues. The CDR3 is CASRTGTAMNTEAFF. Written as DNA, the CDR3 is TGTGCCAGCAGAACCGGGACAGCTATGAACACTGAAGCTTTCTTT.

This clonotype has at least ten counts. This chain links TRBV7-2 with TRBJ2-3; no clear D gene. V was pared by 3 bases and J by 2 bases, with 9 bases between. CDR1 and CDR2 from the germline V gene are SGHTA and FQGNSA. This CDR3 has 14 amino acids. The CDR3 DNA reads TGTGCCAGCAGCTTCCTCCTATCCACAGATACGCAGTATTTT. Encoded protein: CASSFLLSTDTQYF.

This clonotype was seen repeatedly, ten times or more. The chain employs TRBV7-8 and TRBJ1-5; unclear D gene. The germline V and J ends were trimmed by 1 base and 0 bases, with 7 bases remaining between them. The CDR3 contains 15 residues. CDR1 and CDR2 from the germline V gene are SGHVS and FQNEAQ. CDR3 sequence (DNA): TGTGCCAGCAGCTTAGTGTTGAATAGCAATCAGCCCCAGCATTTT. Its translation: CASSLVLNSNQPQHF.

This clonotype was found many times. The chain couples TRBV7-2 to TRBJ1-2, with 8 nucleotides matching TRBD1. The CDR3 runs to 14 residues. The V gene's germline CDR1 is SGHTA and CDR2 FQGNSA. Germline trimming cut 6 bases from V and 2 bases from J; bases unmatched to any gene: 5. The CDR3: CASSTGGLNYGYTF. The CDR3, as DNA: TGTGCCAGCAGTACAGGGGGGCTAAACTATGGCTACACCTTC.

This chain links TRBV6-2 or TRBV6-3 with TRBJ2-1, with 8 bases fitting TRBD2. This CDR3 has 18 residues. Germline V gene lookup returns CDR1 MNHEY and CDR2 SVGEGT. Trimming at V came to 6 bases and at J to 0 bases, leaving 13 bases not matched to a gene. CDR3 sequence reads: CASRAFGGRTSSYNEQFF. CDR3 nucleotides: TGTGCCAGCAGGGCCTTTGGCGGGAGGACGAGCTCCTACAATGAGCAGTTCTTC.

This clonotype was seen ten or more times. The chain joins TRBV29-1 to TRBJ1-5; a weak D match, TRBD1 (6 bases). The V gene's germline CDR1 is SQVTM and CDR2 ANQGSEA. The CDR3 is 12 amino acids. The V end was cut by 6 bases, the J end by 3 bases, with 9 bases between. CDR3 loop: CSVRGFNQPQHF. CDR3 DNA: TGCAGCGTGAGGGGGTTCAATCAGCCCCAGCATTTT.

The chain has TRBV12-3 or TRBV12-4 and TRBJ1-2; the D is unclear. The germline V and J ends were trimmed by 2 bases and 0 bases, with 10 bases remaining between them. The length of the CDR3 is 15 residues. The CDR3 DNA is TGTGCCAGCAGTTTACGGAGGGTAGCTAACTATGGCTACACCTTC. It codes for CASSLRRVANYGYTF.

The chain couples TRBV3-1 to TRBJ2-7, with unresolved D. Per the germline V gene, CDR1 is LGHDT and CDR2 is YNNKEL (reference sequence). The CDR3 loop spans 12 amino acids. With 1 base removed from V and 3 bases from J, the gap between germline ends came to 4 bases. CDR3 sequence (DNA): TGTGCCAGCAGCCAAGGAGACTACGAGCAGTACTTC. This gives the protein CASSQGDYEQYF.

The genes are TRBV7-9 and TRBJ2-3; no clear D gene. Trimming pared 5 bases from V and 8 bases from J, leaving 23 bases between. The CDR3 has 16 residues. CDR1 is SEHNR and CDR2 is FQNEAQ in the germline V gene (reference sequence). CDR3 loop: CASSPHRAIFSGTQYF. DNA for the CDR3: TGTGCCAGCAGCCCCCACCGGGCTATATTTTCGGGTACGCAGTATTTT.

Ten or more counts support this clonotype. This sequence joins TRBV20-1 and TRBJ1-5; D is unresolved. The CDR3 is made up of 13 amino acids. Germline V CDR1 and CDR2: DFQATT, SNEGSKA (reference sequence). Trimming shortened V by 3 bases and J by 7 bases, and 13 bases separated the two germline ends. The DNA of the CDR3 is TGCAGTGCTAGGAGGTCACCGCAACAGCCCCAGCATTTT. Amino acid sequence: CSARRSPQQPQHF.

This clonotype was seen once. The V call is TRBV7-8, the J call TRBJ2-3; no clear D gene. The CDR3 totals 15 residues. The ends were cut back, 0 bases at V and 6 bases at J, with 13 bases in the middle. Germline V CDR1 and CDR2: SGHVS, FQNEAQ. CDR3 nucleotide sequence: TGTGCCAGCAGCTTAGCGAGGTCCAACCGGGATACGCAGTATTTT. This gives the protein CASSLARSNRDTQYF.

This clonotype has at least ten counts. Compared with germline, one end of the junction differs, possibly owing to a read error. The V and J genes are TRBV7-9 and TRBJ2-3; 12 bases fit TRBD2. In germline, CDR1 is SEHNR, CDR2 FQNEAQ (reference sequence). The CDR3 spans 15 residues. CDR3 sequence reads: CASSFGLAGTDTQYF. DNA of the CDR3: TGCGCCAGCAGCTTCGGACTAGCGGGGACAGATACGCAGTATTTT.

In this sample, this clonotype turned up a few times. V gene TRBV9 combines with J gene TRBJ2-7; tentative D call: TRBD1 (6 bases). Germline lookup yields CDR1 SGDLS and CDR2 YYNGEE. The CDR3 has 14 residues. V dropped 1 base and J dropped 4 bases, with 12 bases sitting between them. The CDR3: CASSVTGQGYEQYF. The DNA for the CDR3 is TGTGCCAGCAGCGTAACGGGCCAGGGGTACGAGCAGTACTTC.

CDR3 loop: CSAADPGTTYGYTF. The CDR3 nucleotides read TGCAGTGCCGCCGACCCCGGGACAACCTATGGCTACACCTTC. The chain employs TRBV20-1 and TRBJ1-2; tentative D call: TRBD1 (6 bases). Germline V gives CDR1 DFQATT, CDR2 SNEGSKA (reference sequence). With 6 bases removed from V and 4 bases from J, the gap between germline ends came to 18 bases. The CDR3 consists of 14 residues.

The V and J genes are TRBV6-1 and TRBJ1-5; 7 bases line up with TRBD1. The V gene's germline CDR1 is MNHNS and CDR2 SASEGT. CDR3 length equals 16 residues. J was trimmed by 8 bases and V by 6 bases; bases with no gene match: 16. The CDR3 reads CASSPGRQGKVEPQHF. The CDR3 DNA sequence: TGTGCCAGCAGCCCTGGGCGACAGGGTAAAGTTGAGCCCCAGCATTTT.

As regards this clonotype: Germline and junction disagree at one end, which may indicate a read error. The chain recombines TRBV14 with TRBJ2-4; 10 bases are shared with TRBD1. The CDR3 is made up of 14 amino acids. The germline V gene has CDR1 SGHDN and CDR2 FVKESK. In DNA form, the CDR3 reads TGTGCCAGCAGCCAGGGGACAGGGGTTCCCCCGAGGGACTTC. Its protein is CASSQGTGVPPRDF.

This clonotype was picked up a small number of times. The chain employs TRBV28 and TRBJ1-2; D not certain. CDR1 and CDR2 (germline): MDHEN, SYDVKM. V shed 1 base and J shed 4 bases, with 13 bases lying between them. This CDR3 is built from 15 residues. CDR3 region: CASSLYQRSFYGYTF. For the CDR3, the DNA is TGTGCCAGCAGTTTATACCAGCGTTCCTTCTATGGCTACACCTTC.

This clonotype was seen ten or more times. V gene TRBV3-1 combines with J gene TRBJ1-5; D possibly corresponds to TRBD1 (5 bases). From germline, CDR1 is LGHDT and CDR2 YNNKEL (reference sequence). Trimming took off 3 bases at V and 2 bases at J, with 8 bases between the two ends. The CDR3 covers 14 residues. The CDR3 is CASSQGTGNQPQHF. CDR3 coding DNA: TGTGCCAGCAGCCAGGGGACTGGCAATCAGCCCCAGCATTTT.

This clonotype was counted a few times. The chain combines TRBV20-1 with TRBJ1-6; perhaps TRBD1 as D (5 bases). This CDR3 is built from 14 residues. Trimming shortened V by 6 bases and J by 6 bases, and 15 bases separated the two germline ends. The germline CDR1 and CDR2 sequences are DFQATT and SNEGSKA (reference sequence). CDR3 amino acids: CSARAWGINSPLHF. In DNA, the CDR3 is TGCAGTGCCCGGGCGTGGGGCATTAATTCACCCCTCCACTTT.

This clonotype was observed a few times. The chain recombines TRBV5-8 with TRBJ2-5, with 14 bases lining up with TRBD2. Germline lookup yields CDR1 SGHTS and CDR2 YDEGEE. CDR3 length equals 16 residues. Trimming at V came to 4 bases and at J to 7 bases, leaving 9 bases not matched to a gene. CDR3 sequence reads: CASSDSGTSGGGTQYF. The CDR3 bases are TGTGCCAGCAGCGACTCCGGGACTAGCGGGGGAGGGACCCAGTACTTC.

Many counts were recorded for this clonotype. This chain joins TRBV12-3 or TRBV12-4 and TRBJ1-1; D is perhaps TRBD1 (5 bases). Trimming shortened V by 2 bases and J by 0 bases, and 13 bases separated the two germline ends. This CDR3 has 16 residues. The CDR3, as DNA: TGTGCCAGCAGTTTACCCCCGGGACGGCTGAACACTGAAGCTTTCTTT. This gives the protein CASSLPPGRLNTEAFF.

This clonotype has a count of ten or more. This chain uses TRBV5-1 with TRBJ2-3, with D unresolved. CDR1 is SGHRS and CDR2 is YFSETQ in the germline V gene. Trimming removed 5 bases at V and 2 bases at J, with 12 bases between. The CDR3 is 14 amino acids. The CDR3 is CASSWTGLTDTQYF. The CDR3 coding sequence is TGCGCCAGCAGTTGGACCGGCCTCACAGATACGCAGTATTTT.

In this sample, this clonotype turned up many times. The rearrangement links TRBV5-1 to TRBJ1-2; 7 bases agree with TRBD1. With V trimmed by 3 bases and J by 5 bases, 10 bases remained unmatched. CDR3 size: 15 residues. Germline CDR1 reads SGHRS; CDR2 reads YFSETQ. CDR3 sequence: CASSSTPPTGYGYTF. CDR3 bases: TGCGCCAGCAGCTCGACCCCCCCGACAGGGTATGGCTACACCTTC.

This clonotype was observed once. The chain is built from TRBV4-2 and TRBJ1-1; unclear D gene. Germline assignment: CDR1 LGHNA and CDR2 YNFKEQ. CDR3 length: 8 amino acids. CDR3 nucleotide sequence: TGTGGAGTTAGGGAGGCTTTCTTT. Translation: CGVREAFF.

The chain has TRBV4-1 and TRBJ1-2; the match to TRBD1 covers 10 bases. The CDR3 runs to 15 residues. In germline, CDR1 is MGHRA, CDR2 YSYEKL. Trimming cost V 4 bases and J 4 bases; bases outside gene matches: 6. CDR3 nucleotides: TGCGCCAGCAGCCTGACAGGGGGCGGAGGCTATGGCTACACCTTC. It is translated as CASSLTGGGGYGYTF.

This clonotype was picked up many times. This chain joins TRBV5-1 and TRBJ1-1, with D possibly TRBD1 on 6 matching bases. V lost 1 base and J 10 bases, leaving 14 bases between the germline ends. The CDR3 is 13 residues long. From germline, CDR1 is SGHRS and CDR2 YFSETQ. The CDR3 reads CASSLRTADGAFF. CDR3 sequence (DNA): TGCGCCAGCAGCTTGCGGACAGCTGACGGAGCTTTCTTT.